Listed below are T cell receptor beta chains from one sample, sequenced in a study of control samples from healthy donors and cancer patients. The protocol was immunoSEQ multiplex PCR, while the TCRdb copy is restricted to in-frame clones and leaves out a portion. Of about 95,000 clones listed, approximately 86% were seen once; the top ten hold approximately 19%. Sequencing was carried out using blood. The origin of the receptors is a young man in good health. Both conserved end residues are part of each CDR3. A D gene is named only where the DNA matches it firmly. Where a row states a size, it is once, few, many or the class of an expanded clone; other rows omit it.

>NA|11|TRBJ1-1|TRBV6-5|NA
TGTGCCAGCAAAGGGAACACTGAAGCTTTCTTT
CASKGNTEAFF
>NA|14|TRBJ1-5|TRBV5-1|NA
TGCGCCAGCAGGCCCCGGGACGGGGATCAGCCCCAGCATTTT
CASRPRDGDQPQHF
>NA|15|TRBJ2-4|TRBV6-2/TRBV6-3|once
TGTGCCAGCAGCCTAGACTGGCTAGCCAAAAACATTCAGTACTTC
CASSLDWLAKNIQYF
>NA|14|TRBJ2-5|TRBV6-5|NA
TGTGCCAGCAGTCCCCTCAGGGCGCGGGAGACCCAGTACTTC
CASSPLRARETQYF
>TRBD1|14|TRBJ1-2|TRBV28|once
TGTGCCAGCAGCCGGACAGGGGACGGCTATGGCTACACCTTC
CASSRTGDGYGYTF
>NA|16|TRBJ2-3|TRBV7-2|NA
TGTGCCAGCAGCAATCTGGGGGGTTCTAGCACAGATACGCAGTATTTT
CASSNLGGSSTDTQYF
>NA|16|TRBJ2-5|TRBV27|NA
TGTGCCAGCAGTTTACGGTTTCGGACAGTCGGAGAGACCCAGTACTTC
CASSLRFRTVGETQYF
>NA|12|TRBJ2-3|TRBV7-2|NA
TGTGCCAGCAGCTCTAGGGGGTGGACGCAGTATTTT
CASSSRGWTQYF
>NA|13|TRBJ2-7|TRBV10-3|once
TGTGCCATCAGAACGCAGGGAACCTACGAGCAGTACTTC
CAIRTQGTYEQYF
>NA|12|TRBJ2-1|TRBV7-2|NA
TGTGCCAGCAGCTTAGAACTTTATGAGCAGTTCTTC
CASSLELYEQFF
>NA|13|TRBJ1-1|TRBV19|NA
TGTGCCAGTAGAGAGAGAGGGTCGACTGAAGCTTTCTTT
CASRERGSTEAFF
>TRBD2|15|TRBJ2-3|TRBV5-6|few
TGTGCCAGCAGCTTAACTAGCGCAAGTCAAGATACGCAGTATTTT
CASSLTSASQDTQYF
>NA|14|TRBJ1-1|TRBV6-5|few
TGTGCCACAAAGGTGGGGACTCGAGACACTGAAGCTTTCTTT
CATKVGTRDTEAFF
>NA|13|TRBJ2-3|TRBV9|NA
TGTGCCAGCAGCGTTGACTATACAGGACAACAGTATTTT
CASSVDYTGQQYF
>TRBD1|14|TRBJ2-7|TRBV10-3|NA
TGTGCCATCAGCATGGGACAGCAATCCTACGAGCAGTACTTC
CAISMGQQSYEQYF
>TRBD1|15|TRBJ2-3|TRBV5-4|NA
TGTGCCAGCAGCTCGGGACAGGGAAGGACAGATACGCAGTATTTT
CASSSGQGRTDTQYF
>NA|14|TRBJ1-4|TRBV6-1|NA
TGTGCCAGCAGTGAACCAGCAACTAATGAAAAACTGTTTTTT
CASSEPATNEKLFF
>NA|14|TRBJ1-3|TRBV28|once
TGTGCCAGCAGTTTATTGAGTATTGGAAACACCATATATTTT
CASSLLSIGNTIYF
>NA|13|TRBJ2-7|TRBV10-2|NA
TGCGCCAGCGGGACCGGGAGATACGACGAGCAGTACTTC
CASGTGRYDEQYF
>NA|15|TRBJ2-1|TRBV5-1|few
TGCGCCAGCAGCTCCCAGGGGAACACCTACAATGAGCAGTTCTTC
CASSSQGNTYNEQFF
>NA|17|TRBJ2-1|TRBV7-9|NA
TGTGCCAGCAGCTCAACGTACGGGGCGAGCTCCTACAATGAGCAGTTCTTC
CASSSTYGASSYNEQFF
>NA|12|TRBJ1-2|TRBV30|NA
TGTGCCTGGACCCTACTTAACTATGGCTACACCTTC
CAWTLLNYGYTF
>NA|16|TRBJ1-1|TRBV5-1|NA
TGCGCCAGCAGCTTTGTGCCACTCGAGGAGAACACTGAAGCTTTCTTT
CASSFVPLEENTEAFF
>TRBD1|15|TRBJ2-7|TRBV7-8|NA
TGTGCCAGCACCGAGCGGACAGGGGTAGGGTACGAGCAGTACTTC
CASTERTGVGYEQYF
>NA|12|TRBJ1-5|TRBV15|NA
TGTGCCACCGGGGACCACAATCAGCCCCAGCATTTT
CATGDHNQPQHF